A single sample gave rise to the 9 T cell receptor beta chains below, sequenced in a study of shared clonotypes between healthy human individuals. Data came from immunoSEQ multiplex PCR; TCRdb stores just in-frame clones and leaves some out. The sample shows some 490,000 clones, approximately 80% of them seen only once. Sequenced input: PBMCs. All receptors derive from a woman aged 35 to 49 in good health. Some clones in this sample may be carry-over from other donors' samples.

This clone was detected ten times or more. CDR3 sequence reads: CASSPRFEVYEQYF. The CDR3 nucleotides are TGTGCCAGCAGCCCTCGGTTCGAGGTTTACGAGCAGTACTTC. This chain joins TRBV9 and TRBJ2-7; D is undetermined. This CDR3 comprises 14 residues. The germline CDR1 and CDR2 sequences are SGDLS and YYNGEE. Between the trimmed V and J ends, which lost 4 bases and 4 bases, there was a span of 15 bases.

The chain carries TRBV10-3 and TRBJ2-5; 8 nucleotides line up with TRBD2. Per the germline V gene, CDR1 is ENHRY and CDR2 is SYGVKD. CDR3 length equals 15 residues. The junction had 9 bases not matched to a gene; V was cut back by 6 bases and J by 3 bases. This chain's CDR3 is CAISHSLTSEETQYF. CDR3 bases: TGTGCCATCAGCCACTCTCTGACTAGCGAAGAGACCCAGTACTTC.

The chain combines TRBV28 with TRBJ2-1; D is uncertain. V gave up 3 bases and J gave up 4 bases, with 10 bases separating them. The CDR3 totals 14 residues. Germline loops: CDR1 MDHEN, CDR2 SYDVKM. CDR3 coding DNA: TGTGCCAGCAGTTTTATAGCCGATTACAATGAGCAGTTCTTC. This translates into CASSFIADYNEQFF. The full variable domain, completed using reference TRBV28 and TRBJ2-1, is DVKVTQSSRYLVKRTGEKVFLECVQDMDHENMFWYRQDPGLGLRLIYFSYDVKMKEKGDIPEGYSVSREKKERFSLILESASTNQTSMYLCASSFIADYNEQFFGPGTRLTVL.

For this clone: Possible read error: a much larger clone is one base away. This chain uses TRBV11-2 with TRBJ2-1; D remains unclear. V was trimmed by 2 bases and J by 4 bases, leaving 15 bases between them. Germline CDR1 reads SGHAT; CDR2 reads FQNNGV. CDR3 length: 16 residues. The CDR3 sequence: CASSLTGEELYNEQFF. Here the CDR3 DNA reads TGTGCCAGCAGCTTAACGGGCGAGGAATTGTACAATGAGCAGTTCTTC.

The CDR3 bases are TGCGCCAGCAGCCAAGACCGGCTCGAGCAGTACTTC. Translated: CASSQDRLEQYF. The chain employs TRBV4-1 and TRBJ2-7, with D uncertain. Trimming cost V 0 bases and J 6 bases, with 6 bases left between them. The CDR3 contains 12 residues. Germline lookup yields CDR1 MGHRA and CDR2 YSYEKL.

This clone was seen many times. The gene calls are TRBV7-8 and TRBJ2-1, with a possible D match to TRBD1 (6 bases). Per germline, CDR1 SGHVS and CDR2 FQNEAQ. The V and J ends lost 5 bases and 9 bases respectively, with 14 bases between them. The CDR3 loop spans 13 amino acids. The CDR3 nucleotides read TGTGCCAGCAGCATTCGTGACAGGCGTGAGCAGTTCTTC. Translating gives CASSIRDRREQFF. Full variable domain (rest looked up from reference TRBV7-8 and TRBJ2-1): GAGVSQSPRYKVAKRGQDVALRCDPISGHVSLFWYQQALGQGPEFLTYFQNEAQLDKSGLPSDRFFAERPEGSVSTLKIQRTQQEDSAVYLCASSIRDRREQFFGPGTRLTVL.

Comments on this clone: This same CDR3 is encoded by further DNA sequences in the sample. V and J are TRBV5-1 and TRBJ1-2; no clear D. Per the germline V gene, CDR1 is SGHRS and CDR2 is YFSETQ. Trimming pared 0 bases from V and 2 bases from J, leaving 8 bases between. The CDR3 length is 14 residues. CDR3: CASSLEGRNYGYTF. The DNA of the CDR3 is TGCGCCAGCAGCTTGGAAGGCAGGAACTATGGCTACACCTTC. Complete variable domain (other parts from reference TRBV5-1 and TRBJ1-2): KAGVTQTPRYLIKTRGQQVTLSCSPISGHRSVSWYQQTPGQGLQFLFEYFSETQRNKGNFPGRFSGRQFSNSRSEMNVSTLELGDSALYLCASSLEGRNYGYTFGSGTRLTVV.

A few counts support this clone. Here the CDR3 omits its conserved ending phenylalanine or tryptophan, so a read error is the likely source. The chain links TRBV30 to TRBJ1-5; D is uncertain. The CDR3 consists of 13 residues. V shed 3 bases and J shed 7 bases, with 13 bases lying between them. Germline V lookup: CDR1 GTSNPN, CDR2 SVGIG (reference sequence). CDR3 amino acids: CAWSGSVVQPQHS. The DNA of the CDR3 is TGTGCCTGGAGCGGAAGTGTCGTCCAGCCCCAGCATTCT.

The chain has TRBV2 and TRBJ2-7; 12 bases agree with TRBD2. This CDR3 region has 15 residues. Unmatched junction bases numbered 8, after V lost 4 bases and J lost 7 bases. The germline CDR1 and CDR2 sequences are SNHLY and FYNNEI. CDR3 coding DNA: TGTGCCAGCAGTGTCCGACTAGCGGGAGTAGGTGAGCAGTACTTC. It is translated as CASSVRLAGVGEQYF. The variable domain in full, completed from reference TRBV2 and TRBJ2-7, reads EPEVTQTPSHQVTQMGQEVILRCVPISNHLYFYWYRQILGQKVEFLVSFYNNEISEKSEIFDDQFSVERPDGSNFTLKIRSTKLEDSAMYFCASSVRLAGVGEQYFGPGTRLTVT.